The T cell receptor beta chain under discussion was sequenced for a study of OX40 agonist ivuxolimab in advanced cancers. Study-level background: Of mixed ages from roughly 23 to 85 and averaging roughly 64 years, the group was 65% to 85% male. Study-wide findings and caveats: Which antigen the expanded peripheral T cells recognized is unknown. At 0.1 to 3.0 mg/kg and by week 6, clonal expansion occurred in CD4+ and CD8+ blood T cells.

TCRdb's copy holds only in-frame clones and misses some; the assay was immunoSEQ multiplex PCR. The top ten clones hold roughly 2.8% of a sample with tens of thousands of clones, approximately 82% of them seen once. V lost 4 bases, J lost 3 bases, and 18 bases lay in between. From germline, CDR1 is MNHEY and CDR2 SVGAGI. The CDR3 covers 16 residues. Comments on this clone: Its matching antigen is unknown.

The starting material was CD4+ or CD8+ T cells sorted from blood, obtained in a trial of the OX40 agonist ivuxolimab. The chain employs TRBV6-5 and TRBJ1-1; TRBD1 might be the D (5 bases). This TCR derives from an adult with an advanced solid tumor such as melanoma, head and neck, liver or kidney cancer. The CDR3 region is CASSFRGAFDHTEAFF. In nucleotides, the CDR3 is TGTGCCAGCAGTTTCCGTGGGGCCTTCGATCACACTGAAGCTTTCTTT.